One sample yielded the 31 T cell receptor beta chains listed below, sequenced in a study of blood T cell repertoires in COVID-19. Some clones are missing from TCRdb's copy, which holds only in-frame ones; the method was immunoSEQ multiplex PCR. Of about 140,000 clones in the sample, about four fifths are singletons; the top ten hold roughly 1.4%. The material sequenced was peripheral blood. All receptors derive from a human donor in a cohort sampled during active COVID-19.

To note about this clone: At the DNA level, this CDR3 is encoded by other sequences in the same sample as well. V usage is TRBV12-3 or TRBV12-4 and J usage is TRBJ1-2; the D gene is possibly TRBD1 (5 bases). The CDR3 sequence is 13 residues long. V was clipped by 6 bases and J by 6 bases, with 14 bases between them. In nucleotides, the CDR3 is TGTGCCAGCAGCCTCGGGGGGGGAGATGGCTACACCTTC. Encoded protein: CASSLGGGDGYTF.

This sequence joins TRBV6-4 and TRBJ2-1, with D possibly matching TRBD1 (5 bases). The germline V and J ends were trimmed by 4 bases and 5 bases, with 9 bases remaining between them. The CDR3 contains 13 residues. Germline CDR1 and CDR2: MRHNA and SNTAGT. The CDR3 is CASSVGRDNEQFF. The CDR3 bases are TGTGCCAGCAGTGTAGGCAGGGACAATGAGCAGTTCTTC.

The rearrangement links TRBV27 to TRBJ2-2, with 11 bases lining up with TRBD2. The CDR3 spans 16 residues. Unmatched junction bases numbered 3, after V lost 0 bases and J lost 6 bases. Germline lookup yields CDR1 MNHEY and CDR2 SMNVEV (reference sequence). CDR3 loop: CASSLSTLAGAGELFF. In DNA, the CDR3 is TGTGCCAGCAGTTTATCGACACTAGCGGGAGCCGGGGAGCTGTTTTTT.

The chain employs TRBV7-3 and TRBJ2-1, with TRBD2 as a possible D gene (5 bases). Trimming shortened V by 0 bases and J by 8 bases, and 8 bases separated the two germline ends. CDR1 is SGHTA, CDR2 FQGTGA, per germline. This CDR3 has 13 residues. The CDR3 is CASSLTLRDEQFF. The CDR3 DNA is TGTGCCAGCAGCTTAACGTTGCGGGATGAGCAGTTCTTC.

The rearrangement joins TRBV7-2 to TRBJ2-3, with D possibly matching TRBD2 (5 bases). This CDR3 comprises 15 residues. Trimming took off 1 base at V and 2 bases at J, with 10 bases between the two ends. Germline CDR1 SGHTA, CDR2 FQGNSA. This CDR3 is CASSLVAGTTDTQYF. In DNA, the CDR3 is TGTGCCAGCAGCTTAGTGGCGGGCACCACAGATACGCAGTATTTT. Variable domain in full (rest from reference TRBV7-2 and TRBJ2-3): GAGVSQSPSNKVTEKGKDVELRCDPISGHTALYWYRQSLGQGLEFLIYFQGNSAPDKSGLPSDRFSAERTGGSVSTLTIQRTQQEDSAVYLCASSLVAGTTDTQYFGPGTRLTVL.

This sequence joins TRBV14 and TRBJ2-1; 9 nucleotides match TRBD2. Per germline, CDR1 SGHDN and CDR2 FVKESK. With V trimmed by 3 bases and J by 6 bases, 3 bases remained unmatched. This CDR3 has 14 residues. In DNA form, the CDR3 reads TGTGCCAGCAGCCATCTAGCGGGAAGCAATGAGCAGTTCTTC. Protein sequence: CASSHLAGSNEQFF.

V is TRBV19 and J is TRBJ2-5, with D maybe TRBD1 (6 bases). Trimming pared 4 bases from V and 5 bases from J, leaving 11 bases between. This CDR3 contains 13 residues. In germline, CDR1 is LNHDA, CDR2 SQIVND (reference sequence). CDR3 sequence reads: CASSNTRGETQYF. The DNA of the CDR3 is TGTGCCAGTAGTAACACCAGGGGCGAGACCCAGTACTTC.

In its sample, this clone was seen once. The chain is built from TRBV19 and TRBJ1-2; no firm D call. Trimming pared 3 bases from V and 7 bases from J, leaving 6 bases between. CDR1 is LNHDA, CDR2 SQIVND, per germline (reference sequence). The CDR3 extends over 11 amino acids. In DNA form, the CDR3 reads TGTGCCAGTAGTATTGGGAGTGGCTACACCTTC. It specifies CASSIGSGYTF.

The chain recombines TRBV6-2 or TRBV6-3 with TRBJ2-2; the D is unclear. V lost 5 bases and J 6 bases, leaving 13 bases between the germline ends. Looked up from germline, CDR1 is MNHEY and CDR2 is SVGEGT. The CDR3 is 14 residues long. CDR3 nucleotides: TGTGCCAGCAGTCAACCCCCGCGGCCCGGGGAGCTGTTTTTT. It yields the protein CASSQPPRPGELFF.

This clone was recorded a few times. V usage is TRBV6-1 and J usage is TRBJ2-2; 7 bases agree with TRBD1. The germline V gene has CDR1 MNHNS and CDR2 SASEGT. The junction had 12 bases not matched to a gene; V was cut back by 4 bases and J by 7 bases. The CDR3 contains 16 residues. The CDR3 region has the DNA TGTGCCAGCAGTGGGGGAAGGGGACAGATATACGGGGAGCTGTTTTTT. Its translation: CASSGGRGQIYGELFF.

The rearrangement uses TRBV24-1 and TRBJ1-5, with no clear D. Trimming removed 1 base from V and 3 bases from J, with 24 bases in between. There are 20 residues in the CDR3. CDR1 and CDR2 from the germline V gene are KGHDR and SFDVKD. The CDR3 region is CATSDFLQNRVPGNNQPQHF. The CDR3 bases are TGTGCCACCAGTGATTTTCTTCAAAACCGGGTCCCCGGTAACAATCAGCCCCAGCATTTT.

This chain links TRBV9 with TRBJ2-1, with 7 bases matching TRBD1. The CDR3 is 15 amino acids. Unmatched junction bases numbered 9, after V lost 0 bases and J lost 9 bases. Germline values: CDR1 SGDLS, CDR2 YYNGEE. This CDR3 reads CASSVAGANRGEQFF. CDR3 nucleotide sequence: TGTGCCAGCAGCGTAGCAGGGGCGAACAGGGGTGAGCAGTTCTTC.

In its sample, this clone was seen once. The V call is TRBV19, the J call TRBJ1-1; TRBD1 matches 7 bases. The CDR3 has 14 residues. Trimming took 8 bases from V and 8 from J; bases not matched to a gene: 14. Germline CDR1 is LNHDA and CDR2 is SQIVND (reference sequence). In nucleotides, the CDR3 is TGTGCCAGTTCACCGACAGGGCCAGGTGGAGAAGCTTTCTTT. It translates to CASSPTGPGGEAFF.

This chain uses TRBV28 with TRBJ1-2; D ambiguous. Trimming left V 7 bases short and J 2 bases short, with 8 bases between. This CDR3 is built from 12 residues. The germline CDR1 and CDR2 sequences are MDHEN and SYDVKM. The CDR3 sequence is CASMAGNYGYTF. CDR3 coding DNA: TGTGCCAGCATGGCGGGAAACTATGGCTACACCTTC.

The chain uses TRBV3-1 (or the pseudogene TRBV3-2) and TRBJ2-7; D unresolved. There are 13 residues in the CDR3. With 1 base removed from V and 5 bases from J, the gap between germline ends came to 9 bases. Germline V gives CDR1 LGHDT, CDR2 YNNKEL (reference sequence). The CDR3: CASSQGPANEQYF. The CDR3 DNA is TGTGCCAGCAGCCAAGGGCCCGCCAACGAGCAGTACTTC.

The chain employs TRBV7-9 and TRBJ1-2; weak D call: TRBD1 (5 bases). There are 12 residues in the CDR3. Germline assignment: CDR1 SEHNR and CDR2 FQNEAQ (reference sequence). V dropped 2 bases and J dropped 4 bases, with 5 bases sitting between them. This CDR3 reads CASSLRGYGYTF. CDR3 bases: TGTGCCAGCAGCTTAAGGGGCTATGGCTACACCTTC.

In this sample, this clone turned up once. This sequence joins TRBV7-8 and TRBJ1-2; 7 bases map to TRBD1. CDR1 and CDR2 from the germline V gene are SGHVS and FQNEAQ. The length of the CDR3 is 15 residues. V shed 3 bases and J 4 bases; nucleotides not matched to a gene: 8. The CDR3 sequence is CASSFMGQSLYGYTF. The CDR3 DNA follows: TGTGCCAGCAGCTTTATGGGACAGTCCCTCTATGGCTACACCTTC.

This clone was seen once. The chain carries TRBV30 and TRBJ2-3; 8 positions match TRBD2. This CDR3 is 15 amino acids long. With V trimmed by 4 bases and J by 0 bases, 6 bases remained unmatched. Germline V gene data show CDR1 as GTSNPN and CDR2 as SVGIG (reference sequence). The CDR3 loop reads CAWNGASGSTDTQYF. The CDR3 nucleotides are TGTGCCTGGAATGGGGCTAGCGGGAGCACAGATACGCAGTATTTT. Filled out from reference TRBV30 and TRBJ2-3, the complete variable domain reads SQTIHQWPATLVQPVGSPLSLECTVEGTSNPNLYWYRQAAGRGLQLLFYSVGIGQISSEVPQNLSASRPQDRQFILSSKKLLLSDSGFYLCAWNGASGSTDTQYFGPGTRLTVL.

CDR3 in amino acids: CASSFTGNYGYTF. DNA of the CDR3: TGTGCCAGCAGTTTCACAGGGAACTATGGCTACACCTTC. The chain joins TRBV28 to TRBJ1-2; TRBD1 might be the D (6 bases). The CDR3 spans 13 residues. CDR1 and CDR2 (germline): MDHEN, SYDVKM. V lost 3 bases, J lost 2 bases, and 7 bases lay in between.

In this sample, this clone turned up once. The chain carries TRBV5-4 and TRBJ2-5, with D hard to call. This CDR3 contains 13 residues. The germline V and J ends were trimmed by 2 bases and 4 bases, with 9 bases remaining between them. The germline V gene encodes CDR1 SGHNT and CDR2 YYREEE (reference sequence). The CDR3 protein is CASSFAGLETQYF. CDR3 coding DNA: TGTGCCAGCAGCTTTGCAGGTTTAGAGACCCAGTACTTC.

This chain connects TRBV7-3 to TRBJ1-1; TRBD1 might be the D (6 bases). V was pared by 5 bases and J by 7 bases, with 20 bases between. Germline V CDR1 and CDR2: SGHTA, FQGTGA. CDR3 length: 15 amino acids. The DNA for the CDR3 is TGTGCCAGCAGCCTCCGGGGGGGGCCCTCCCATGAAGCTTTCTTT. Protein sequence: CASSLRGGPSHEAFF.

The chain couples TRBV18 to TRBJ1-1, with 8 bases aligning to TRBD1. V lost 2 bases and J lost 4; bases outside the gene matches: 3. This CDR3 region has 14 residues. The V gene's germline CDR1 is KGHSH and CDR2 LQKENI. Here the CDR3 reads CASSPNTGGTEAFF. In DNA, the CDR3 is TGTGCCAGCTCACCAAATACAGGGGGCACTGAAGCTTTCTTT.

The chain uses TRBV7-8 and TRBJ1-5; 8 positions match TRBD1. The junction had 8 bases not matched to a gene; V was cut back by 4 bases and J by 6 bases. The CDR3 runs 15 residues. Germline V gives CDR1 SGHVS, CDR2 FQNEAQ. Here the CDR3 reads CASSSSAGGGQPQHF. Here the CDR3 DNA reads TGTGCCAGCAGCTCTTCGGCAGGGGGCGGTCAGCCCCAGCATTTT.

This chain uses TRBV27 with TRBJ2-5, with D hard to call. The V gene's germline CDR1 is MNHEY and CDR2 SMNVEV (reference sequence). V was pared by 5 bases and J by 1 base, with 8 bases between. The CDR3 totals 13 residues. The CDR3 reads CASSPGSQETQYF. CDR3 bases: TGTGCCAGCAGTCCAGGCAGCCAAGAGACCCAGTACTTC.

CDR3 nucleotides: TGTGCCCCCAAGGCGCGGGACAGGGTTGCCGGTACGCAGTATTTT. As protein: CAPKARDRVAGTQYF. This sequence joins TRBV21-1 and TRBJ2-3; TRBD1 is taken as the D call from the table, unchecked against the DNA. TRBV21-1 is designated a pseudogene. CDR3 length equals 15 residues.

The CDR3 loop is CSTQAGAGNTIYF. CDR3 DNA sequence: TGCAGCACTCAGGCCGGCGCTGGAAACACCATATATTTT. This chain connects TRBV29-1 to TRBJ1-3; D not certain. The CDR3 runs to 13 residues. Deletions cut 8 bases from V and 2 bases from J, with 13 bases between. Germline CDR1 SQVTM, CDR2 ANQGSEA.

The chain links TRBV30 to TRBJ2-3; D is perhaps TRBD2 (6 bases). CDR3 length: 15 amino acids. The V gene lost 4 bases and the J gene lost 3 bases, with 17 bases spanning the gap. The germline V gene encodes CDR1 GTSNPN and CDR2 SVGIG (reference sequence). CDR3 in DNA: TGTGCCTGGACCGTGGCGGGGAGACTAACAGATACGCAGTATTTT. This encodes CAWTVAGRLTDTQYF.

This chain uses TRBV11-2 with TRBJ2-1, with TRBD2 identical over 11 bases. J lost 4 bases, V lost 3 bases, and 2 bases had no gene match. This CDR3 comprises 15 residues. Germline CDR1 reads SGHAT; CDR2 reads FQNNGV. The CDR3 loop reads CASSFTSGRYNEQFF. DNA of the CDR3: TGTGCCAGCAGCTTCACTAGCGGGAGATACAATGAGCAGTTCTTC.

The genes are TRBV7-8 and TRBJ2-7; 12 bases are shared with TRBD2. This CDR3 comprises 15 residues. Trimming removed 3 bases from V and 4 bases from J; junction bases left unmatched: 4. The germline CDR1 and CDR2 sequences are SGHVS and FQNEAQ. This chain's CDR3 is CASSFPTSGGYEQYF. CDR3 sequence (DNA): TGTGCCAGCAGCTTCCCGACTAGCGGGGGTTACGAGCAGTACTTC.

V gene TRBV3-1 (or the pseudogene TRBV3-2) combines with J gene TRBJ2-2, with 7 positions matching TRBD1. The CDR3 runs 14 residues. J lost 4 bases, V lost 6 bases, and 5 bases had no gene match. From germline, CDR1 is LGHDT and CDR2 YNNKEL (reference sequence). CDR3 protein: CASRVQGTTGELFF. CDR3 bases: TGTGCCAGCAGGGTACAGGGGACCACCGGGGAGCTGTTTTTT.

This rearrangement joins TRBV5-1 to TRBJ1-4; D perhaps matches TRBD1 (6 bases). The CDR3 extends over 15 amino acids. V was trimmed by 0 bases and J by 7 bases, leaving 13 bases between them. Germline CDR1 reads SGHRS; CDR2 reads YFSETQ. CDR3 in amino acids: CASSLDRGSGEKLFF. The CDR3 DNA is TGCGCCAGCAGCTTGGATAGGGGGTCGGGTGAAAAACTGTTTTTT. The full variable domain, its missing parts supplied by reference TRBV5-1 and TRBJ1-4, is KAGVTQTPRYLIKTRGQQVTLSCSPISGHRSVSWYQQTPGQGLQFLFEYFSETQRNKGNFPGRFSGRQFSNSRSEMNVSTLELGDSALYLCASSLDRGSGEKLFFGSGTQLSVL.